The 4 T cell receptor beta chains given below trace back to one sample, sequenced in a study of T cell changes during pregnancy in multiple sclerosis. The repertoire was sequenced with immunoSEQ multiplex PCR; TCRdb's copy has only in-frame clones and lacks some. The sample gives 60,000 or so clones, approximately 90% of which show up once; 2% to 3% is in the top ten. The material sequenced was peripheral blood, taken in the first trimester of pregnancy. These receptors came from a female donor with multiple sclerosis, enrolled in a pregnancy study.

The V call is TRBV7-6, the J call TRBJ1-1; 8 bases are a match to TRBD1. This CDR3 spans 15 amino acids. Germline trimming cut 4 bases from V and 1 base from J; bases unmatched to any gene: 5. The germline CDR1 and CDR2 sequences are SGHVS and FNYEAQ. The CDR3 bases are TGTGCCAGCAGCTCAAAGACAGGGGCGAACACTGAAGCTTTCTTT. Its protein product is CASSSKTGANTEAFF.

The chain employs TRBV19 and TRBJ1-1; a weak D match, TRBD1 (5 bases). Trimming removed 0 bases at V and 7 bases at J, with 9 bases between. There are 13 residues in the CDR3. The germline V gene encodes CDR1 LNHDA and CDR2 SQIVND (reference sequence). CDR3 loop: CASSIDGGDEAFF. The CDR3 coding sequence is TGTGCCAGTAGTATAGACGGGGGGGATGAAGCTTTCTTT.

This chain connects TRBV7-2 to TRBJ1-1, with TRBD1 matching 9 bases. Germline V gives CDR1 SGHTA, CDR2 FQGNSA. The CDR3 totals 17 residues. Unmatched junction bases numbered 10, after V lost 5 bases and J lost 0 bases. The CDR3 DNA sequence: TGTGCCAGCAGCCCAGGACAGGGGCAACCAGTGAACACTGAAGCTTTCTTT. Protein: CASSPGQGQPVNTEAFF.

This chain joins TRBV23-1 and TRBJ2-1; D possibly corresponds to TRBD1 (7 bases). TRBV23-1 is an ORF; its function is uncertain. V was cut by 5 bases and J by 2 bases, with 19 bases left in between. CDR3 size: 17 residues. CDR3 protein: CASSKGAQGGPYNEQFF. CDR3 sequence (DNA): TGCGCCAGCAGTAAAGGAGCTCAGGGGGGCCCCTACAATGAGCAGTTCTTC.